The 30 T cell receptor beta chains reported below all come from one sample, sequenced in a study of T cells in Graves' hyperthyroidism and ophthalmopathy. The source material, RNA transcripts, was used to amplify TCR beta CDR3 regions. HTBI primers drove first-round RT-PCR of the TCR CDR3. TCRdb reanalysed the multiplex PCR reads using MiXCR and keeps one entry per CDR3 protein. Among about 500,000 distinct CDR3 sequences, about a sixth were seen once, and the ten largest hold about 20%. The source material was blood. These receptors were obtained from a woman aged 18-29 years with Graves' hyperthyroidism.

This clonotype was picked up many times. This chain joins TRBV2 and TRBJ1-1; D is uncertain. V lost 7 bases, J lost 0 bases, and 9 bases lay in between. The germline V gene encodes CDR1 SNHLY and CDR2 FYNNEI. CDR3 length: 13 residues. The CDR3 protein is CASINEMNTEAFF. The CDR3, as DNA: TGTGCCAGCATCAATGAGATGAACACTGAAGCTTTCTTT.

This clonotype was picked up a small number of times. This rearrangement joins TRBV30 to TRBJ2-7; D not certain. This CDR3 contains 12 residues. V lost 0 bases and J lost 2, with 5 bases in between. Germline V CDR1 and CDR2: GTSNPN, SVGIG (reference sequence). CDR3 sequence (DNA): TGTGCCTGGAGTGTACAGACCTACGAGCAGTACTTC. It yields the protein CAWSVQTYEQYF.

The chain combines TRBV18 with TRBJ2-7; tentatively, D is TRBD1 (7 bases). V was pared by 3 bases and J by 4 bases, with 22 bases between. This CDR3 has 17 residues. Germline V gene sequence: CDR1 KGHSH, CDR2 LQKENI. Written as DNA, the CDR3 is TGTGCCAGCTCACCGGGAGGACAGGCTACAAGGGGATACGAGCAGTACTTC. This sequence encodes CASSPGGQATRGYEQYF.

The chain joins TRBV6-1 to TRBJ2-7; D might be TRBD1 or TRBD2, each matching 5 bases. The CDR3 runs 14 residues. Per germline, CDR1 MNHNS and CDR2 SASEGT. V was pared by 5 bases and J by 0 bases, with 11 bases between. This CDR3 is CASSTGTHSYEQYF. The CDR3 DNA reads TGTGCCAGCAGTACCGGGACGCACTCCTACGAGCAGTACTTC.

The J gene is TRBJ2-3, the V gene TRBV27; unclear D gene. This CDR3 spans 14 amino acids. In germline, CDR1 is MNHEY, CDR2 SMNVEV (reference sequence). The germline V and J ends were trimmed by 3 bases and 0 bases, with 7 bases remaining between them. CDR3 sequence (DNA): TGTGCCAGCAGTTTTCTAGGGAGCACAGATACGCAGTATTTT. Translating gives CASSFLGSTDTQYF.

In its sample, this clonotype was seen a few times. The chain carries TRBV29-1 and TRBJ2-7, with D perhaps matching TRBD1 (5 bases). V was pared by 3 bases and J by 2 bases, with 14 bases between. This CDR3 has 14 amino acids. CDR1 is SQVTM, CDR2 ANQGSEA, per germline. This CDR3 reads CSVEVTDTAYEQYF. DNA of the CDR3: TGCAGCGTTGAGGTGACAGATACAGCCTACGAGCAGTACTTC.

This chain links TRBV9 with TRBJ2-7; D remains unclear. The germline gives CDR1 SGDLS, CDR2 YYNGEE. The CDR3 contains 16 residues. Trimming cost V 4 bases and J 0 bases, with 17 bases left between them. The CDR3 DNA follows: TGTGCCAGCAGCCTAGGGCCGACCGTTAGCTCCTACGAGCAGTACTTC. Amino acid sequence: CASSLGPTVSSYEQYF.

This clonotype was recorded at least ten times. This rearrangement joins TRBV18 to TRBJ2-3; D gene uncertain. The germline V gene has CDR1 KGHSH and CDR2 LQKENI. Between the trimmed V and J ends, which lost 0 bases and 2 bases, there was a span of 6 bases. The CDR3 extends over 14 amino acids. The CDR3 coding sequence is TGTGCCAGCTCACCACCGACCAACACAGATACGCAGTATTTT. Translation: CASSPPTNTDTQYF.

The gene calls are TRBV29-1 and TRBJ1-3; D is unresolved. The CDR3 is 12 amino acids. CDR1 is SQVTM, CDR2 ANQGSEA, per germline. V lost 7 bases and J lost 0, with 7 bases in between. In nucleotides, the CDR3 is TGCAGCGGGTGGATCTCTGGAAACACCATATATTTT. Protein sequence: CSGWISGNTIYF.

This clonotype was counted a few times. This sequence joins TRBV6-5 and TRBJ1-3; 7 nucleotides agree with TRBD1. The J segment lost 3 bases and the V segment lost 0 bases, leaving 8 bases of the junction unmatched. This CDR3 spans 17 amino acids. CDR1 MNHEY and CDR2 SVGAGI come from the germline V gene. CDR3 loop: CASSYSPSGGVGNTIYF. The CDR3 DNA reads TGTGCCAGCAGTTACTCGCCATCAGGGGGTGTTGGAAACACCATATATTTT.

The genes are TRBV20-1 and TRBJ2-3; D call uncertain. V lost 3 bases and J lost 2, with 9 bases in between. This CDR3 has 13 residues. Germline assignment: CDR1 DFQATT and CDR2 SNEGSKA (reference sequence). The CDR3 bases are TGCAGTGCTAGTCAGCTCGTCACAGATACGCAGTATTTT. Translating gives CSASQLVTDTQYF.

This clonotype was seen only a few times. J is TRBJ2-6 and V is TRBV5-1, with 11 bases fitting TRBD2. This CDR3 contains 20 residues. Trimming removed 0 bases from V and 0 bases from J; junction bases left unmatched: 8. CDR1 SGHRS and CDR2 YFSETQ come from the germline V gene. CDR3 loop: CASSLALLAGGDSGANVLTF. CDR3 nucleotide sequence: TGCGCCAGCAGCTTGGCCCTCTTAGCGGGAGGGGACTCTGGGGCCAACGTCCTGACTTTC.

The table lists this clonotype with a few counts. The V gene is TRBV7-2, the J gene TRBJ1-1, with a weak D call TRBD1 (5 bases). The CDR3 has 13 residues. The V gene's germline CDR1 is SGHTA and CDR2 FQGNSA. V lost 6 bases and J lost 2, with 10 bases in between. CDR3 amino acids: CASRIDSNTEAFF. In nucleotides, the CDR3 is TGTGCCAGCAGGATTGACAGCAACACTGAAGCTTTCTTT.

This clonotype was observed at least ten times. This rearrangement joins TRBV20-1 to TRBJ1-4; TRBD1 matches 10 bases. The CDR3 has 16 residues. Looked up from germline, CDR1 is DFQATT and CDR2 is SNEGSKA (reference sequence). The trim removed 0 bases at V and 7 bases at J, leaving 8 bases unmatched. In DNA, the CDR3 is TGCAGTGCTAGAGAGGGGGACAGGGGAGTGAGTGAAAAACTGTTTTTT. This encodes CSAREGDRGVSEKLFF.

This chain's CDR3 is CASGLQGAQSYGYTF. Here the CDR3 DNA reads TGTGCCAGCGGTCTACAGGGGGCGCAATCCTATGGCTACACCTTC. The chain uses TRBV12-3 or TRBV12-4 and TRBJ1-2; 9 bases are shared with TRBD1. J gave up 4 bases and V 8 bases, and 11 bases lay outside the gene matches. This CDR3 is built from 15 residues.

This clonotype was seen many times. This chain connects TRBV6-2 or TRBV6-3 to TRBJ2-5; D is unresolved. Germline-derived CDR1 and CDR2 are MNHEY and SVGEGT. Trimming pared 1 base from V and 4 bases from J, leaving 1 base between. The CDR3 spans 11 residues. The CDR3 DNA reads TGTGCCAGCAGTTACTTAGAGACCCAGTACTTC. Amino acid sequence: CASSYLETQYF.

A remark on this clonotype: A much bigger clone sits one base away, suggesting this may be a read error. The chain employs TRBV5-1 and TRBJ2-7; 8 bases are a match to TRBD1. CDR3 length: 14 residues. From germline, CDR1 is SGHRS and CDR2 YFSETQ. V shed 0 bases, J shed 7 bases, and the junction held 6 bases outside the gene matches. The CDR3 nucleotides read TGCGCCAGCAGCTTGGATACAGGGGGAGGTGAGCAGTACTTC. Amino acid sequence: CASSLDTGGGEQYF.

There are a few counts of this clonotype. A much larger clone differs from this one at a single base, so this may be a read error. CDR3 loop: CASSDNGYTF. The CDR3 DNA reads as TGTGCCAGCAGTGACAATGGCTACACCTTC. The chain uses TRBV6-1 and TRBJ1-2; no reliable D call. This CDR3 has 10 residues. V lost 3 bases and J 6 bases, leaving 2 bases between the germline ends. CDR1 is MNHNS, CDR2 SASEGT, per germline.

This clonotype has only a few counts. The V and J genes are TRBV7-2 and TRBJ2-5; D may correspond to TRBD1 or TRBD2 (6 bases each). The V gene's germline CDR1 is SGHTA and CDR2 FQGNSA. V was clipped by 5 bases and J by 9 bases, with 25 bases between them. The CDR3 runs 16 residues. The CDR3 DNA follows: TGTGCCAGCAGCCCCCAGACAGGCTGGGACTCAAACGCCCAGTACTTC. Protein sequence: CASSPQTGWDSNAQYF.

The table lists this clonotype with many counts. The chain recombines TRBV5-1 with TRBJ1-5; D possibly corresponds to TRBD1 (6 bases). The CDR3 sequence is 16 residues long. Germline CDR1 reads SGHRS; CDR2 reads YFSETQ. The ends were cut back, 4 bases at V and 3 bases at J, with 17 bases in the middle. The CDR3 is CASSIQGDGNNQPQHF. The DNA of the CDR3 is TGCGCCAGCAGCATACAGGGTGACGGGAACAATCAGCCCCAGCATTTT.

This clonotype showed up many times. The rearrangement joins TRBV6-2 or TRBV6-3 to TRBJ2-7, with 15 positions matching TRBD2. CDR3 size: 14 residues. V shed 10 bases and J 7 bases; nucleotides not matched to a gene: 8. Germline V lookup: CDR1 MNHEY, CDR2 SVGEGT. The CDR3 DNA sequence: TGTGCCATCTCGGGGACTAGCGGGAGGCGAGAGCAGTACTTC. Translating it yields CAISGTSGRREQYF.

V is TRBV19 and J is TRBJ1-3; 7 nucleotides align to TRBD1. The V segment lost 9 bases and the J segment 0 bases; nucleotides outside the gene matches: 11. This CDR3 contains 16 residues. Germline values: CDR1 LNHDA, CDR2 SQIVND (reference sequence). The CDR3 DNA follows: TGTGCCAGCCGACGGGAGGGGGCCCTCTCTGGAAACACCATATATTTT. This codes for CASRREGALSGNTIYF.

This clonotype occurred many times. The rearrangement links TRBV12-3 or TRBV12-4 to TRBJ2-7, with D possibly called TRBD1 or TRBD2 (5 bases each). The V end was cut by 5 bases, the J end by 1 base, with 21 bases between. The CDR3 is made up of 17 amino acids. In DNA, the CDR3 is TGTGCCAGCAGTCCCCCAGGGAGAACCCACCCGTCCTACGAGCAGTACTTC. It yields the protein CASSPPGRTHPSYEQYF.

The chain is built from TRBV9 and TRBJ1-2; D ambiguous. Trimming stripped 4 bases from V and 0 bases from J, with 13 bases between. The germline V gene encodes CDR1 SGDLS and CDR2 YYNGEE. The CDR3 sequence is 15 residues long. CDR3 sequence: CASSPSSGTNYGYTF. The CDR3 DNA follows: TGTGCCAGCAGCCCTAGTTCGGGGACTAACTATGGCTACACCTTC.

The genes are TRBV5-1 and TRBJ2-2; D might be TRBD1 (6 bases). The V gene's germline CDR1 is SGHRS and CDR2 YFSETQ. The V gene lost 3 bases and the J gene lost 3 bases, with 21 bases spanning the gap. The CDR3 is 18 residues long. DNA of the CDR3: TGCGCCAGCAGCTATGAGACAGGAAACCTCGGCGACACCGGGGAGCTGTTTTTT. Translated: CASSYETGNLGDTGELFF.

This clonotype was observed a handful of times. The chain recombines TRBV6-4 with TRBJ2-7, with TRBD1 as a possible D gene (6 bases). This CDR3 spans 12 amino acids. Between the trimmed V and J ends, which lost 6 bases and 6 bases, there was a span of 12 bases. CDR1 is MRHNA, CDR2 SNTAGT, per germline. As DNA, the CDR3 is TGTGCCAGCAGGACCCCAGGGGCCGAGCAGTACTTC. The encoded protein is CASRTPGAEQYF.

This clonotype was seen repeatedly, ten times or more. The genes are TRBV5-1 and TRBJ2-7, with no clear D. There are 12 residues in the CDR3. Germline CDR1 SGHRS, CDR2 YFSETQ. V lost 2 bases and J lost 6, with 9 bases in between. CDR3 bases: TGCGCCAGCAGCTTCCAAGCCGGCGAGCAGTACTTC. It translates to CASSFQAGEQYF.

At least ten counts were recorded for this clonotype. The gene calls are TRBV20-1 and TRBJ1-2; no definite D call. CDR1 and CDR2 (germline): DFQATT, SNEGSKA (reference sequence). The V end was cut by 1 base, the J end by 5 bases, with 11 bases between. The CDR3 is made up of 13 amino acids. The CDR3 sequence is CSARVSTDYGYTF. DNA for the CDR3: TGCAGTGCTAGAGTGTCGACGGATTATGGCTACACCTTC.

This clonotype was seen repeatedly, ten times or more. The genes are TRBV7-2 and TRBJ2-7, with D possibly matching TRBD2 (6 bases). This CDR3 is built from 14 residues. The V end lost 1 base, the J end lost 3 bases, and 10 bases lay between the germline ends. Germline V gene sequence: CDR1 SGHTA, CDR2 FQGNSA. The DNA for the CDR3 is TGTGCCAGCAGCTTAGAGCGGGTGGGCTACGAGCAGTACTTC. This codes for CASSLERVGYEQYF.

The V and J genes are TRBV28 and TRBJ1-2; D unclear. There are 16 residues in the CDR3. Germline-derived CDR1 and CDR2 are MDHEN and SYDVKM. Trimming pared 6 bases from V and 1 base from J, leaving 18 bases between. The CDR3 reads CASSPVGSIINYGYTF. In DNA, the CDR3 is TGTGCCAGCAGCCCAGTGGGCTCAATCATTAACTATGGCTACACCTTC.